This T cell receptor (beta chain) was obtained from a study of neurological immune-mediated disorders. Ten or more counts support this clonotype. As for time point: longitudinal time-point 2. Via MiXCR, TCRdb re-called the 5' RACE reads, giving one row per CDR3 protein. The sample contains approximately 31,000 distinct CDR3 sequences, about 13% of which appear only once. Sequences were obtained from PBMCs. This TCR was sampled from a woman aged 40 to 55 in good health.

The DNA of the CDR3 is TGCAGTGCGACCCCTAGCGGACTGGAGCAGTACTTC. This codes for CSATPSGLEQYF. The rearrangement links TRBV20-1 to TRBJ2-7; 7 bases agree with TRBD2. CDR1 is DFQATT and CDR2 is SNEGSKA in the germline V gene (reference sequence). The length of the CDR3 is 12 residues. V shed 6 bases and J 7 bases; nucleotides not matched to a gene: 9.